Reported below is one T cell receptor beta chain. This clonotype has only a few counts. Its antigen is unknown. No per-base quality is available; no much larger clone lies one base away. This sample was included in a study of T-cell reconstitution after alpha-beta-depleted transplantation in children (TCRdb year 2016). About the investigation overall: T-cell immune reconstitution after TCRalphabeta/CD19-depleted allogeneic hematopoietic cell transplantation in children was quantitatively tracked in the study by means of TCR repertoire profiling.

Broader findings and caveats from the paper: In some patients, the high TCRbeta diversity seen at day 60 was put down to recipient T cells and intrathymic progenitors that had survived conditioning. Over the following months the frequencies of hyperexpanded clones went down, and after one year T-cell counts and TCRbeta diversity were mostly credited to newly produced T cells. The apparently early alphabetaT-cell count recovery about two months after transplant was reportedly dependent on only several hundred rapidly expanded clones derived from non-depleted graft cells.

The germline V gene (reference sequence) sets CDR1 to LNHDA and CDR2 to SQIVND. The CDR3 sequence holds 16 residues, the cysteine and phenylalanine included. The sequence is cut down to CDR3 DNA, 48 bases in frame from base 1. V is pared back by 6 bases and J by 5 bases, with 22 bases lying between the germline termini. The treatment or condition label of this sample denotes: allogeneic hematopoietic cell transplantation with graft depleted of TCRalphabeta T cells and CD19 B cells. The transplant recipients were children given TCRalphabeta/CD19-depleted allogeneic hematopoietic cell grafts. Library preparation employed PCR. TCRdb lists the instrument as Illumina HiSeq 2500. TCR libraries were prepared with molecular barcoding, using unique molecular identifiers to normalize TCRbeta repertoire quantification. In TCRdb, the public reads were trimmed at Q25 with fastp and aligned with MiXCR, with productive beta chains retained. Here each entry gathers all rows of one CDR3 protein and keeps the most common genes and DNA. For this sample the table gives 450,000 to 550,000 distinct CDR3 sequences, of which over 9.5% were detected only once. The leading ten clones occupy about 14% of the sample.

The sample in question was PBMCs, mostly from graft donor cells, obtained 180 days after TCRalphabeta/CD19-depleted stem cell transplant. This receptor was identified in a female patient between 2 and 15 years old who had a stem cell transplant for aplastic anemia, so the T cells may come from the graft donor. This chain is built from TRBV19 and TRBJ2-5, with the D segment possibly TRBD1 or TRBD2, each aligning over 5 bases. The encoded CDR3 is CASSLRGLAWAETQYF. At the DNA level, the sequence is TGTGCCAGTAGCCTAAGGGGCCTAGCCTGGGCGGAGACCCAGTACTTC.